Here is one T cell receptor (beta chain) with its context. The sample originates from a study of blood T cell repertoires in COVID-19. Study-level information: T cells, B-cell-depleted T cells, or PBMCs supplied cDNA or gDNA.

Original data processing: How many nucleated cells were present was estimated from reference gene primer amplification. Libraries were prepared by immunoSEQ multiplex PCR; TCRdb keeps only in-frame clonotypes and omits some of them. The V and J calls and clone size come from that table; D and trimming were worked out from the DNA. The profile shows about 200,000 clones, 88% of them singletons. This receptor was identified in a young man with active or convalescent COVID-19. Sequencing used peripheral blood.

CDR3 coding DNA: TGTGCCAGTAGTAGAGACAGGGGCCAAGAGACCCAGTACTTC. Translating gives CASSRDRGQETQYF. The rearrangement joins TRBV19 to TRBJ2-5; 8 positions agree with TRBD1. The CDR3 length is 14 residues. Unmatched junction bases numbered 2, after V lost 4 bases and J lost 1 base. The germline V gene has CDR1 LNHDA and CDR2 SQIVND (reference sequence).